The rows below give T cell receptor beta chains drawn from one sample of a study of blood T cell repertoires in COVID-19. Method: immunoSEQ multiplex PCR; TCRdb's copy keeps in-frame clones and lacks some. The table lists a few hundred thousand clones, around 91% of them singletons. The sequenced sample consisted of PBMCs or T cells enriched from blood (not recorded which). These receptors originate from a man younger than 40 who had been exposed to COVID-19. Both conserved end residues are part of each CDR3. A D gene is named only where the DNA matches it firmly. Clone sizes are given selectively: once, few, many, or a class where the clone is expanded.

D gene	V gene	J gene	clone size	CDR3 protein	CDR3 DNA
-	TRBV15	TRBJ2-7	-	CATSREALSSYEQYF	TGTGCCACCAGCAGAGAGGCTCTCAGCTCCTACGAGCAGTACTTC
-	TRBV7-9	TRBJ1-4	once	CASSLANGEKLFF	TGTGCCAGCAGCTTAGCAAATGGTGAGAAACTGTTTTTT
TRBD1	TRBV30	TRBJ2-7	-	CATRTGGYEQYF	TGTGCCACCAGGACAGGCGGCTACGAGCAGTACTTC
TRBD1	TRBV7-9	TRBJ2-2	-	CATGGWTFTGELFF	TGTGCCACAGGGGGCTGGACCTTCACCGGGGAGCTGTTTTTT
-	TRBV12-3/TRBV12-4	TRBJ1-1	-	CASSLRVNTEAFF	TGTGCCAGCAGTTTGCGAGTGAACACTGAAGCTTTCTTT
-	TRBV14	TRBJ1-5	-	CASSQYAGQPQHF	TGTGCCAGCAGCCAATACGCGGGGCAGCCCCAGCATTTT
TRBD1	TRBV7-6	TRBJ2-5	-	CASSLPGQGSETQYF	TGTGCCAGCAGCTTGCCGGGACAGGGTTCGGAGACCCAGTACTTC
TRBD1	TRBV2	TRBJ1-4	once	CASTGQGGMKKLFF	TGTGCCAGCACCGGACAGGGAGGGATGAAGAAACTGTTTTTT
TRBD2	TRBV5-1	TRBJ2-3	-	CASRTSGGYTDTQYF	TGCGCCAGCAGGACTAGCGGGGGGTACACAGATACGCAGTATTTT
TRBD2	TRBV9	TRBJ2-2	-	CASSVRTSRGELFF	TGTGCCAGCAGCGTTAGGACTAGTAGAGGGGAGCTGTTTTTT
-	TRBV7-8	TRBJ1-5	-	CASSSSRTASNQPQHF	TGTGCCAGCAGCTCATCTCGGACAGCTAGCAATCAGCCCCAGCATTTT
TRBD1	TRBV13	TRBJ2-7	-	CASSLALTGSEQYF	TGTGCCAGCAGCTTAGCCCTGACAGGGTCCGAGCAGTACTTC
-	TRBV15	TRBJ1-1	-	CATSRDCAGTEAFF	TGTGCCACCAGCAGAGATTGTGCGGGCACTGAAGCTTTCTTT
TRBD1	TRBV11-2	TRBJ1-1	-	CASSYTTGTGGTEAFF	TGTGCCAGCAGCTACACTACCGGGACAGGGGGCACTGAAGCTTTCTTT
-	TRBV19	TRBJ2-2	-	CASQFRVPNTGELFF	TGTGCCAGTCAGTTCCGGGTCCCCAACACCGGGGAGCTGTTTTTT
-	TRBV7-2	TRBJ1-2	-	CASSFSNYGYTF	TGTGCCAGCAGCTTCAGTAACTATGGCTACACCTTC
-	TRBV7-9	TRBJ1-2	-	CASSPPVGDNYGYTF	TGTGCCAGCAGCCCCCCCGTAGGAGATAACTATGGCTACACCTTC
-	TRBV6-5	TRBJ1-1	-	CASRIQLNTEAFF	TGTGCCAGCAGGATACAGCTGAACACTGAAGCTTTCTTT
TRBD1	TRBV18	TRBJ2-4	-	CASSRDRGKNIQYF	TGTGCCAGCTCACGGGACAGGGGGAAAAACATTCAGTACTTC
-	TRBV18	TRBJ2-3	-	CASSTRSRVDTQYF	TGTGCCAGCTCAACAAGGTCTAGAGTCGATACGCAGTATTTT
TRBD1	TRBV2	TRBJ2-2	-	CAGSRDRTGELFF	TGTGCCGGGTCCCGGGACAGGACCGGGGAGCTGTTTTTT
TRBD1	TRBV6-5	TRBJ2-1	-	CASTRGFSYNEQFF	TGTGCCAGCACCAGGGGGTTCTCCTACAATGAGCAGTTCTTC
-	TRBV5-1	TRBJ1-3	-	CASSFDTAGGNTIYF	TGCGCCAGCAGCTTCGACACCGCGGGGGGAAACACCATATATTTT
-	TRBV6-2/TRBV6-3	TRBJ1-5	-	CASSGNRVAQPQHF	TGTGCCAGCAGCGGAAACAGGGTAGCACAGCCCCAGCATTTT
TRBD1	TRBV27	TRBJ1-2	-	CASSLFAGGPNYGYTF	TGTGCCAGCAGCTTATTCGCAGGGGGCCCCAACTATGGCTACACCTTC
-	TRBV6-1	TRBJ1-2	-	CASSERTEANYGYTF	TGTGCCAGCAGTGAACGGACTGAAGCTAACTATGGCTACACCTTC
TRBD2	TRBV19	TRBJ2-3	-	CASSPGTSGGTDTQYF	TGTGCCAGTAGTCCTGGGACTAGCGGGGGCACAGATACGCAGTATTTT
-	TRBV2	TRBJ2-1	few	CASRGLGGRYNEQFF	TGTGCCAGCAGGGGGCTAGGGGGTAGGTACAATGAGCAGTTCTTC